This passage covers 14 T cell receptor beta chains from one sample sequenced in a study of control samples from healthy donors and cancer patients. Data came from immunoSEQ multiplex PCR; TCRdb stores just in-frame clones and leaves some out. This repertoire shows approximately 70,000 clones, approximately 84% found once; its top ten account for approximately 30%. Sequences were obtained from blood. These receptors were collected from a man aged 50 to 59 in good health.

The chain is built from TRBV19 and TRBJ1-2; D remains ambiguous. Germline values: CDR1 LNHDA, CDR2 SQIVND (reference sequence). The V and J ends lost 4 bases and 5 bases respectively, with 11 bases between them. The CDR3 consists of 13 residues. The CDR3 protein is CASSTLDGYGYTF. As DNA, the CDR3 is TGTGCCAGTAGTACTTTGGACGGTTATGGCTACACCTTC.

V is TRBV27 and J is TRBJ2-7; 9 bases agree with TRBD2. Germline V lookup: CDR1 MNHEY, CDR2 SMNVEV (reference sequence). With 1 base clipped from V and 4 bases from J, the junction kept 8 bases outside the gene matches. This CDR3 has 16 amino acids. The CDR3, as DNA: TGTGCCAGCAGTTTATTAGCCAGGAGCGGGGGGTACGAGCAGTACTTC. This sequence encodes CASSLLARSGGYEQYF.

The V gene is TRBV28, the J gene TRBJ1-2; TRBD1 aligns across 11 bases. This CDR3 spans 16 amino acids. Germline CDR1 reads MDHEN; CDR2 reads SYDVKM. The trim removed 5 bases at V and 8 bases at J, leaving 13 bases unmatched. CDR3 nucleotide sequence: TGTGCCAGCAGTGGGGCTATGGGACAGGGGGATGCGGGCTACACCTTC. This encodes CASSGAMGQGDAGYTF.

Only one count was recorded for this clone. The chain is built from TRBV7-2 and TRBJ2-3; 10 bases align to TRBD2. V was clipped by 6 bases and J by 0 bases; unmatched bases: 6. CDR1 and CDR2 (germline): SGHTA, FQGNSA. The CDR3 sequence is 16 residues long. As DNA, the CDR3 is TGTGCCAGCAGAATAGCGGGGGGAGCTAGCACAGATACGCAGTATTTT. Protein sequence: CASRIAGGASTDTQYF.

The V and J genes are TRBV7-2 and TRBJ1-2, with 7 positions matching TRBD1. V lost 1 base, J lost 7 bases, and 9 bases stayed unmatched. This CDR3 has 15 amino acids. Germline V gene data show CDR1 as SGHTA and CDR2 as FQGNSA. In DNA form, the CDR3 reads TGTGCCAGCAGCTTAGTGACAGGGAGTAAGGGTGGCTACACCTTC. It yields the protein CASSLVTGSKGGYTF.

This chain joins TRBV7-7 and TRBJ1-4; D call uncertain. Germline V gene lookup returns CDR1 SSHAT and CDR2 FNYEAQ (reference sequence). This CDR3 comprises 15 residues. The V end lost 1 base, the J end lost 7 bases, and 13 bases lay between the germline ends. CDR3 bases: TGTGCCAGCAGCTTAGGGACTGGTCGGGGTGAAAAACTGTTTTTT. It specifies CASSLGTGRGEKLFF. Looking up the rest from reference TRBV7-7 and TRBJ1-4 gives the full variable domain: GAGVSQSPRYKVTKRGQDVTLRCDPISSHATLYWYQQALGQGPEFLTYFNYEAQPDKSGLPSDRFSAERPEGSISTLTIQRTEQRDSAMYRCASSLGTGRGEKLFFGSGTQLSVL.

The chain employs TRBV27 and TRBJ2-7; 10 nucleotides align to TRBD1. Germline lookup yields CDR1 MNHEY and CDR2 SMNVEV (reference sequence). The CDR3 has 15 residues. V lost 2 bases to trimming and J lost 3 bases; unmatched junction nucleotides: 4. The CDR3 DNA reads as TGTGCCAGCAGTTTACCGGGACAGGGGCGCTACGAGCAGTACTTC. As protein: CASSLPGQGRYEQYF.

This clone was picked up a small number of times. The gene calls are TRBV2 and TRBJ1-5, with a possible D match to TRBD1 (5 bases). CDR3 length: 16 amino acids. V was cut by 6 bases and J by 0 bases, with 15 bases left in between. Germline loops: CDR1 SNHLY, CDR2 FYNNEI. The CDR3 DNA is TGTGCCAGCAGCCCTACACTGACAGATAGCAATCAGCCCCAGCATTTT. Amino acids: CASSPTLTDSNQPQHF.

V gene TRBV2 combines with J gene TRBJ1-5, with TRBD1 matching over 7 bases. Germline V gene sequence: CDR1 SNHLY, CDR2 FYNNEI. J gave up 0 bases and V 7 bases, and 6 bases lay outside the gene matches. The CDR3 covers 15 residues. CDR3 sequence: CASISQGHSNQPQHF. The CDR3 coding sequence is TGTGCCAGCATTTCACAGGGGCATAGCAATCAGCCCCAGCATTTT.

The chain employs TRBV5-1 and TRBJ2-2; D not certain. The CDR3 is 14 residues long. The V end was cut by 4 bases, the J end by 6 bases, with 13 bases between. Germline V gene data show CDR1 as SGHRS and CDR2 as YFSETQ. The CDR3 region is CASSTTVVSGELFF. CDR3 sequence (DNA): TGCGCCAGCAGCACCACAGTTGTGTCCGGGGAGCTGTTTTTT.

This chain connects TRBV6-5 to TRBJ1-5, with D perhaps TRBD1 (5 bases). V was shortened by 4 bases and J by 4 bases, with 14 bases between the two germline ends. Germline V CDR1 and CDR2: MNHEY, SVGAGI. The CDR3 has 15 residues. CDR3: CASSFGQGNNQPQHF. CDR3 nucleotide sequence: TGTGCCAGCAGTTTCGGGCAGGGCAATAATCAGCCCCAGCATTTT.

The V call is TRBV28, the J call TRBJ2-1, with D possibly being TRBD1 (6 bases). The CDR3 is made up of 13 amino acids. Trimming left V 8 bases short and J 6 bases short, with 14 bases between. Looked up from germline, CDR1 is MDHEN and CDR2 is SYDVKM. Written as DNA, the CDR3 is TGTGCCAGCGGACCAGGGGTGGGCAATGAGCAGTTCTTC. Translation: CASGPGVGNEQFF.

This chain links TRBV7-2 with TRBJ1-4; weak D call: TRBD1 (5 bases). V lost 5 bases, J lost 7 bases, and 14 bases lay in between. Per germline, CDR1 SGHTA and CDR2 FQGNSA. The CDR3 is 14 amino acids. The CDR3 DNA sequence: TGTGCCAGCAGCCCAACAGGAGGAGGTGAAAAACTGTTTTTT. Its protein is CASSPTGGGEKLFF.

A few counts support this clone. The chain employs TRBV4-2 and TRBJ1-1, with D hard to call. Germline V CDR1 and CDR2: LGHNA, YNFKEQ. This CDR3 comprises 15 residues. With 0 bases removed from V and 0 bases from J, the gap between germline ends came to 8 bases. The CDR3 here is CASSQDVALNTEAFF. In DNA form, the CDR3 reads TGTGCCAGCAGCCAAGATGTCGCCTTGAACACTGAAGCTTTCTTT.